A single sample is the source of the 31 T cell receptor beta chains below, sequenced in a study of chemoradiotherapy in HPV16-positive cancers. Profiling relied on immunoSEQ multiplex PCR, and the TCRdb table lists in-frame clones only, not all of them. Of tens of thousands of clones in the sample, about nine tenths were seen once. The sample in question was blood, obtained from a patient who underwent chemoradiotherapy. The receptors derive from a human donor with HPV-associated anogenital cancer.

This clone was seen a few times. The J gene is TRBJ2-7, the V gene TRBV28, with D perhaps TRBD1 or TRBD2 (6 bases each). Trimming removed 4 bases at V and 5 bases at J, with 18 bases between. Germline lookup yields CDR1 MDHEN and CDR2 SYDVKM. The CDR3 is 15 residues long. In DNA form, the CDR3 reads TGTGCCAGCAGTTCCCCCGTGAAGGGGGGCAACGAGCAGTACTTC. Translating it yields CASSSPVKGGNEQYF.

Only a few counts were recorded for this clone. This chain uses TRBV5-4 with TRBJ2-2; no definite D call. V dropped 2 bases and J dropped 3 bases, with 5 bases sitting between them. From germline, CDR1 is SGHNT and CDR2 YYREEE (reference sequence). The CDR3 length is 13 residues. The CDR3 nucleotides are TGTGCCAGCAGCTTTACGGACACCGGGGAGCTGTTTTTT. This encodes CASSFTDTGELFF.

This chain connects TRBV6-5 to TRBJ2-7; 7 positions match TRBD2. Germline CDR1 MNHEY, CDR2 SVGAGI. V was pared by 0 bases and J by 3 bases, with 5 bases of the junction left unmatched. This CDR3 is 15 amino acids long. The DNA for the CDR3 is TGTGCCAGCAGTTACTCCGCGGGGGAGGGCTACGAGCAGTACTTC. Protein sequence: CASSYSAGEGYEQYF.

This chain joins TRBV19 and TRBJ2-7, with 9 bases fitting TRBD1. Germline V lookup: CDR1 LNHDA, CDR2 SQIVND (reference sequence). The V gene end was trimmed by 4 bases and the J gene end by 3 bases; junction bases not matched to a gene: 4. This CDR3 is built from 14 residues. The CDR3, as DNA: TGTGCCAGTAGTACCGGGACAGGGTACTACGAGCAGTACTTC. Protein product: CASSTGTGYYEQYF. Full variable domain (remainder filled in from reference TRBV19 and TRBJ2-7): DGGITQSPKYLFRKEGQNVTLSCEQNLNHDAMYWYRQDPGQGLRLIYYSQIVNDFQKGDIAEGYSVSREKKESFPLTVTSAQKNPTAFYLCASSTGTGYYEQYFGPGTRLTVT.

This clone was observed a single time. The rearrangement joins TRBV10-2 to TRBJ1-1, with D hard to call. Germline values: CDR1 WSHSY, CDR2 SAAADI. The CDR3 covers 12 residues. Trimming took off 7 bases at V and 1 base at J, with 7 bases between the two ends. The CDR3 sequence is CASNSGNTEAFF. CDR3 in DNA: TGCGCCAGCAATTCAGGGAACACTGAAGCTTTCTTT.

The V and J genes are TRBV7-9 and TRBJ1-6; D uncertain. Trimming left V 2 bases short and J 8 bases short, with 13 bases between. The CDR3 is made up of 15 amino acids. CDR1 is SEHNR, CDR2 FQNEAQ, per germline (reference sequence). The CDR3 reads CASSLIGRMDSPLHF. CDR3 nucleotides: TGTGCCAGCAGCTTAATTGGGAGGATGGATTCACCCCTCCACTTT.

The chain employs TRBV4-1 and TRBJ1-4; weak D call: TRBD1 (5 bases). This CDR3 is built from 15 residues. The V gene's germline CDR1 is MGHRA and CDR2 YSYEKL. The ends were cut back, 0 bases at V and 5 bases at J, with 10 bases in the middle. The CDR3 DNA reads TGCGCCAGCAGCCAAGAAGGGACGGAGAATGAAAAACTGTTTTTT. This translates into CASSQEGTENEKLFF.

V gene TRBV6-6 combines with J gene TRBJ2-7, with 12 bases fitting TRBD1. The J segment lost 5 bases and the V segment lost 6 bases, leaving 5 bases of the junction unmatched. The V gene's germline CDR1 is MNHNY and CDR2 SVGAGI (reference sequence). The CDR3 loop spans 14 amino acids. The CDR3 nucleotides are TGTGCCAGCAGGGCCGGGACAGGGGGCAACGAGCAGTACTTC. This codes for CASRAGTGGNEQYF.

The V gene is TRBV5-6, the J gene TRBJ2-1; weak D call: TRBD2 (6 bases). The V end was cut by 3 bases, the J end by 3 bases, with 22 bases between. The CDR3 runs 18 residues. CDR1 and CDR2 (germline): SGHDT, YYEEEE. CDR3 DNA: TGTGCCAGCAGCTCGCTACTATCGACTAGGAATAACTACAATGAGCAGTTCTTC. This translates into CASSSLLSTRNNYNEQFF.

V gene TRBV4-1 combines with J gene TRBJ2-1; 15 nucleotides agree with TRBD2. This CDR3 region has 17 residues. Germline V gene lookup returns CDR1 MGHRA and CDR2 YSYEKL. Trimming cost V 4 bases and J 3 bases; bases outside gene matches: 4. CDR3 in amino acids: CASSPGTSGRNYNEQFF. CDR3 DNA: TGCGCCAGCAGCCCTGGGACTAGCGGGAGGAACTACAATGAGCAGTTCTTC.

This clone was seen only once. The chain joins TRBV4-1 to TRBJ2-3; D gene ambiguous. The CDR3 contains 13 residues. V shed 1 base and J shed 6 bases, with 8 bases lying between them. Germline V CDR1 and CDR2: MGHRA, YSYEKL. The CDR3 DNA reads TGCGCCAGCAGCCAAGTTTATGGGGATACGCAGTATTTT. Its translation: CASSQVYGDTQYF.

CDR3 nucleotides: TGCAGTGCTTATAACAGGGTGCGCTACACCTTC. As protein: CSAYNRVRYTF. This rearrangement joins TRBV20-1 to TRBJ1-2; TRBD1 might be the D (6 bases). This CDR3 spans 11 amino acids. In germline, CDR1 is DFQATT, CDR2 SNEGSKA (reference sequence). Trimming stripped 5 bases from V and 9 bases from J, with 13 bases between.

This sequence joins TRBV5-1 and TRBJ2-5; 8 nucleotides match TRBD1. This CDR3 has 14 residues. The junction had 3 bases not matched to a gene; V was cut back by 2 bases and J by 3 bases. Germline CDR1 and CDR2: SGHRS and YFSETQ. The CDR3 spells CASSFGQGKETQYF. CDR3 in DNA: TGCGCCAGCAGCTTCGGACAGGGAAAAGAGACCCAGTACTTC.

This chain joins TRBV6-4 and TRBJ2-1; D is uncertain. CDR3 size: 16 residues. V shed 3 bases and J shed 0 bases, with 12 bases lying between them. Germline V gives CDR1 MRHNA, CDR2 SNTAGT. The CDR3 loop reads CASSERAVRSYNEQFF. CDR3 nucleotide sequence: TGTGCCAGCAGTGAAAGAGCTGTTCGCTCCTACAATGAGCAGTTCTTC.

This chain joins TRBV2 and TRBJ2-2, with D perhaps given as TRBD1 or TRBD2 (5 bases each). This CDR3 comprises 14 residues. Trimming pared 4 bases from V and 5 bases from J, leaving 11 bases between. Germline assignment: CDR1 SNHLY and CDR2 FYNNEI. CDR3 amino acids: CASSVGTGTGELFF. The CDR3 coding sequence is TGTGCCAGCAGTGTTGGGACGGGGACCGGGGAGCTGTTTTTT. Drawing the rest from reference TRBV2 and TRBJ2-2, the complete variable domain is EPEVTQTPSHQVTQMGQEVILRCVPISNHLYFYWYRQILGQKVEFLVSFYNNEISEKSEIFDDQFSVERPDGSNFTLKIRSTKLEDSAMYFCASSVGTGTGELFFGEGSRLTVL.

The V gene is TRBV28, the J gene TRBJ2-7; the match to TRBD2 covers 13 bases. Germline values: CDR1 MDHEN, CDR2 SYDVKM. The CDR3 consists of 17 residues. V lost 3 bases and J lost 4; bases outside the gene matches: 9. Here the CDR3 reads CASSFWTSGGLAYEQYF. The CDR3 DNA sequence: TGTGCCAGCAGTTTCTGGACTAGCGGGGGACTGGCATACGAGCAGTACTTC.

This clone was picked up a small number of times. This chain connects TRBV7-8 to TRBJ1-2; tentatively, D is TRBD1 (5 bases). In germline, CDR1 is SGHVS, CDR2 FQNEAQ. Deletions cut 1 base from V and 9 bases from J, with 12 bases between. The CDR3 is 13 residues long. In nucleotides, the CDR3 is TGTGCCAGCAGCTTAGTTAGGGCAGGGAGCTACACCTTC. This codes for CASSLVRAGSYTF. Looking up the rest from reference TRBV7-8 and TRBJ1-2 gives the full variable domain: GAGVSQSPRYKVAKRGQDVALRCDPISGHVSLFWYQQALGQGPEFLTYFQNEAQLDKSGLPSDRFFAERPEGSVSTLKIQRTQQEDSAVYLCASSLVRAGSYTFGSGTRLTVV.

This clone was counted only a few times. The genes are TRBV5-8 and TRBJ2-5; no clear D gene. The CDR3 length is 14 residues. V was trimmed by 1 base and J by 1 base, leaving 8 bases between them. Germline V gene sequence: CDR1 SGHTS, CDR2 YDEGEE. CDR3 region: CASSLSEIQETQYF. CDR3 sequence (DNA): TGTGCCAGCAGCTTGTCCGAGATCCAAGAGACCCAGTACTTC. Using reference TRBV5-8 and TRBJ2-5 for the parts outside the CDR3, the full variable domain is EAGVTQSPTHLIKTRGQQATLRCSPISGHTSVYWYQQALGLGLQFLLWYDEGEERNRGNFPPRFSGRQFPNYSSELNVNALELEDSALYLCASSLSEIQETQYFGPGTRLLVL.

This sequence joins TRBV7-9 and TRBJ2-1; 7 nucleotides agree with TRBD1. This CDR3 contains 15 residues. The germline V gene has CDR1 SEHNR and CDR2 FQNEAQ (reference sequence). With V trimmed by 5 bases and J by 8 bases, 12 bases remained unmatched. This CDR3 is CASSPSRQGSDEQFF. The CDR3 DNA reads TGTGCCAGCAGCCCCAGCAGACAGGGAAGCGATGAGCAGTTCTTC.

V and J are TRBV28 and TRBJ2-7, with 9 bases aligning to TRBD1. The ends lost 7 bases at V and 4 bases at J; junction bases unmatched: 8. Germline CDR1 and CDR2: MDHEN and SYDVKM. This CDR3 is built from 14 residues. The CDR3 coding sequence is TGTGCCAGCAAGCTGACAGGGGGGTCTTACGAGCAGTACTTC. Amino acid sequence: CASKLTGGSYEQYF.

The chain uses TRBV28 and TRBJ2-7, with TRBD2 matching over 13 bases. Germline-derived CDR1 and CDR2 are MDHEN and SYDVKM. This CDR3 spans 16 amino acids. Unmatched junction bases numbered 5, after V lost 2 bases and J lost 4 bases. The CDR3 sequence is CASSLVTSGREYEQYF. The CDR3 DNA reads TGTGCCAGCAGTTTAGTAACTAGCGGGAGGGAATACGAGCAGTACTTC. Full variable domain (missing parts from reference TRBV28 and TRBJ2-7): DVKVTQSSRYLVKRTGEKVFLECVQDMDHENMFWYRQDPGLGLRLIYFSYDVKMKEKGDIPEGYSVSREKKERFSLILESASTNQTSMYLCASSLVTSGREYEQYFGPGTRLTVT.

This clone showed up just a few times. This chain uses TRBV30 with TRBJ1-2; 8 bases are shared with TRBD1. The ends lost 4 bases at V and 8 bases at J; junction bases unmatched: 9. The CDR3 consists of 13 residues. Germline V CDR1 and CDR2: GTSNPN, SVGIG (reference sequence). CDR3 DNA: TGTGCCTGGAAGGGACGGACAGGGAGAGGCTACACCTTC. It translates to CAWKGRTGRGYTF.

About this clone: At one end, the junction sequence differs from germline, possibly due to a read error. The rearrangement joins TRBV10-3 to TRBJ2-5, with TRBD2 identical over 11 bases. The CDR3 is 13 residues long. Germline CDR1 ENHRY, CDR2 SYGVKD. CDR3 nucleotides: TGTGCCATGCGACCGACGGAACTAGCGGGGGATAACTTC. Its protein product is CAMRPTELAGDNF.

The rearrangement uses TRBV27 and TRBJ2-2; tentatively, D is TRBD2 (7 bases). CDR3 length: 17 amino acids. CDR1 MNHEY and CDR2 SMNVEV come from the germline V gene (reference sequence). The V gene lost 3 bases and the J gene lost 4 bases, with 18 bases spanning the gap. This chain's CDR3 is CASSFSLGGQATGELFF. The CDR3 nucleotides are TGTGCCAGCAGTTTTTCCCTCGGGGGGCAGGCCACCGGGGAGCTGTTTTTT.

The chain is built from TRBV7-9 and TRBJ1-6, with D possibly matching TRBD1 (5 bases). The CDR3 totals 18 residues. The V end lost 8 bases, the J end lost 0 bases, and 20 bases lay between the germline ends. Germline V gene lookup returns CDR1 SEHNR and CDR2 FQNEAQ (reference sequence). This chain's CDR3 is CASARQPLADSYNSPLHF. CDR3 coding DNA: TGTGCCAGCGCAAGACAGCCCCTAGCTGACTCCTATAATTCACCCCTCCACTTT.

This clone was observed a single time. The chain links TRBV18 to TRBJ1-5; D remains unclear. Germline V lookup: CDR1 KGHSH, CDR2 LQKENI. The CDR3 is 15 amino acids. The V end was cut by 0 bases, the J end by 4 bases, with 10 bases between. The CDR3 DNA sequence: TGTGCCAGCTCACCACCGGGCCGCCCGAATCAGCCCCAGCATTTT. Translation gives CASSPPGRPNQPQHF. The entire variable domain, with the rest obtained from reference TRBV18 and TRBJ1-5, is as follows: NAGVMQNPRHLVRRRGQEARLRCSPMKGHSHVYWYRQLPEEGLKFMVYLQKENIIDESGMPKERFSAEFPKEGPSILRIQQVVRGDSAAYFCASSPPGRPNQPQHFGDGTRLSIL.

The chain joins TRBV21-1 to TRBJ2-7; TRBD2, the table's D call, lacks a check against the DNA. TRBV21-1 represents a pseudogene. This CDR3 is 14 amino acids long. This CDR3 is CASSAGLGAYEQYF. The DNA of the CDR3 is TGTGCCAGCAGCGCAGGACTGGGCGCCTACGAGCAGTACTTC.

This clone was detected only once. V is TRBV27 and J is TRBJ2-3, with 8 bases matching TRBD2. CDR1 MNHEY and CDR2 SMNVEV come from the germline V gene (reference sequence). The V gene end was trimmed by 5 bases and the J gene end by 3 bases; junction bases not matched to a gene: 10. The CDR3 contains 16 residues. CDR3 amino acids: CASSGLGGGPTDTQYF. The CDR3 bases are TGTGCCAGCAGTGGACTGGGCGGGGGGCCGACAGATACGCAGTATTTT.

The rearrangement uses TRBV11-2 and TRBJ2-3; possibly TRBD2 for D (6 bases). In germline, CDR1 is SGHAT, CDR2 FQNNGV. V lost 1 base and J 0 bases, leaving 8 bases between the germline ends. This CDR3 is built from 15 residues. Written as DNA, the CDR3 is TGTGCCAGCAGCTTAGTCGGGACTAGCACAGATACGCAGTATTTT. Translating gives CASSLVGTSTDTQYF. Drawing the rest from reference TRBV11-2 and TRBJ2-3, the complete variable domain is EAGVAQSPRYKIIEKRQSVAFWCNPISGHATLYWYQQILGQGPKLLIQFQNNGVVDDSQLPKDRFSAERLKGVDSTLKIQPAKLEDSAVYLCASSLVGTSTDTQYFGPGTRLTVL.

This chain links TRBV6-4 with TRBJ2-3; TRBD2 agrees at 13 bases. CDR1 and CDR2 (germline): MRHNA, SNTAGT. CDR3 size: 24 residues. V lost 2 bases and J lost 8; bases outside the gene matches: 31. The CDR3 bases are TGTGCCAGCAGTGACCGGCAGGGGGTTTTGGGGGTTGGCATTAGACTAGCGGGAGGTACTACGCAGTATTTT. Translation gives CASSDRQGVLGVGIRLAGGTTQYF.

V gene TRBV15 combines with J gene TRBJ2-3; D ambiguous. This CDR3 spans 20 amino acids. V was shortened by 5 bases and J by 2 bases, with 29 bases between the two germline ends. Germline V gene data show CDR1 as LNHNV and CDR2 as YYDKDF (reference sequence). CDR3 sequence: CATSHTLYLLEKEPTDTQYF. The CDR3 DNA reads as TGTGCCACCAGCCATACCCTCTATTTGTTGGAGAAGGAACCCACAGATACGCAGTATTTT.